This T cell receptor (beta chain) emerged from a study of CD8 T cells in ankylosing spondylitis. From germline, CDR1 is GTSNPN and CDR2 SVGIG (reference sequence). The CDR3 is made up of 11 amino acids. TCRdb re-derived calls from the 5' RACE reads in MiXCR, one entry per CDR3 protein. The sample shows approximately 240,000 distinct CDR3 sequences, 10% of them seen only once. This clonotype was recorded at least ten times. Relative to the germline gene, one junction end is altered; a read error may explain this. The source of this sequence is a male donor with ankylosing spondylitis or in good health (not recorded which). The sample comprised blood, either unsorted or a sorted T cell fraction (not recorded which). This chain uses TRBV30 with TRBJ2-3; 13 bases fit TRBD2. The DNA for the CDR3 is TGTGCCTGGAGTCAACTAGCGGGGGGGAGTTTT. It specifies CAWSQLAGGSF. Looking up the rest from reference TRBV30 and TRBJ2-3 gives the full variable domain: SQTIHQWPATLVQPVGSPLSLECTVEGTSNPNLYWYRQAAGRGLQLLFYSVGIGQISSEVPQNLSASRPQDRQFILSSKKLLLSDSGFYLCAWSQLAGGSFGPGTRLTVL.